Listed here are 8 T cell receptor beta chains from one sample, sequenced in a study of blood T cells in healthy people across ages. The use of a sample-barcoded 5' primer and a J-beta primer mix characterized a second PCR of roughly 7 to 11 cycles. In TCRdb, the 5' RACE reads were re-called with MiXCR into one record per CDR3 protein. The sample shows under 800,000 distinct CDR3 sequences, 40% to 45% of them seen only once. The specimen was blood. The receptors derive from a woman aged 60-75 years in good health.

V usage is TRBV3-1 and J usage is TRBJ2-1; tentative D call: TRBD1 (6 bases). The CDR3 has 17 residues. The germline V gene has CDR1 LGHDT and CDR2 YNNKEL (reference sequence). The V end was cut by 0 bases, the J end by 5 bases, with 17 bases between. The CDR3, as DNA: TGTGCCAGCAGCCAAGATGACGCCCGGGACACAAACAATGAGCAGTTCTTC. It yields the protein CASSQDDARDTNNEQFF.

V gene TRBV20-1 combines with J gene TRBJ1-2, with 10 bases that match TRBD1. The CDR3 is made up of 15 amino acids. The germline gives CDR1 DFQATT, CDR2 SNEGSKA (reference sequence). J was trimmed by 5 bases and V by 2 bases; bases with no gene match: 8. CDR3 in amino acids: CSARMVGTGAYGYTF. CDR3 DNA: TGCAGTGCTAGAATGGTAGGGACAGGGGCATATGGCTACACCTTC.

This rearrangement joins TRBV5-1 to TRBJ2-6; D gene ambiguous. CDR3 size: 16 residues. V dropped 4 bases and J dropped 1 base, with 12 bases sitting between them. Germline V lookup: CDR1 SGHRS, CDR2 YFSETQ. CDR3 DNA: TGCGCCAGCAGCGTGACTTCAGTATCTGGGGCCAACGTCCTGACTTTC. Protein product: CASSVTSVSGANVLTF.

On this clonotype: This sequence may be a read error, since a much larger clone differs from it by one base. V gene TRBV4-2 combines with J gene TRBJ2-5; 8 bases line up with TRBD2. Judging by the DNA end, TRBJ2-1 fits better; the J call may be wrong. Germline V gives CDR1 LGHNA, CDR2 YNFKEQ. This CDR3 spans 15 amino acids. CDR3 amino acids: CASSPGAGAQETQFF. CDR3 sequence (DNA): TGTGCCAGCAGCCCGGGAGCGGGAGCGCAAGAGACCCAGTTCTTC.

J is TRBJ2-5 and V is TRBV6-5; D gene ambiguous. The length of the CDR3 is 13 residues. With 6 bases removed from V and 6 bases from J, the gap between germline ends came to 14 bases. The germline V gene has CDR1 MNHEY and CDR2 SVGAGI. CDR3 bases: TGTGCCAGCAGCCGGACGGTTCCGAAGACCCAGTACTTC. Amino acids: CASSRTVPKTQYF.

The rearrangement links TRBV7-7 to TRBJ1-4, with D unclear. In germline, CDR1 is SSHAT, CDR2 FNYEAQ (reference sequence). Trimming shortened V by 5 bases and J by 12 bases, and 19 bases separated the two germline ends. The CDR3 is made up of 14 amino acids. The CDR3 reads CASSPNKEGGELFF. In nucleotides, the CDR3 is TGTGCCAGCAGCCCGAATAAAGAAGGAGGCGAACTGTTTTTT.

The V gene is TRBV20-1, the J gene TRBJ2-5; D ambiguous. CDR1 and CDR2 (germline): DFQATT, SNEGSKA (reference sequence). The V and J ends lost 3 bases and 5 bases respectively, with 10 bases between them. This CDR3 is 12 amino acids long. The CDR3 loop reads CSARKGYETQYF. Written as DNA, the CDR3 is TGCAGTGCTAGGAAAGGCTATGAGACCCAGTACTTC.

This clonotype has just a few counts. The CDR3 loop reads CATSDSGYADTQYF. The CDR3 bases are TGTGCCACCAGTGATTCCGGATATGCAGATACGCAGTATTTT. The chain uses TRBV24-1 and TRBJ2-3; D not certain. V lost 2 bases and J lost 4, with 9 bases in between. The CDR3 length is 14 residues. The germline CDR1 and CDR2 sequences are KGHDR and SFDVKD.